Shown below are 32 T cell receptor beta chains from a single sample sequenced in a study of blood T cell repertoires in COVID-19. TCRdb's copy holds only in-frame clones and misses some; the assay was immunoSEQ multiplex PCR. The data contain around 200,000 clones, roughly 86% of them singletons. The material sequenced was peripheral blood. Receptors originate from a man between 18 and 29 years old with active or convalescent COVID-19.

V and J are TRBV5-4 and TRBJ2-5; D gene unclear. Germline V CDR1 and CDR2: SGHNT, YYREEE (reference sequence). The CDR3 length is 13 residues. Trimming removed 2 bases from V and 5 bases from J, with 10 bases in between. The CDR3 sequence is CASSLDRRETQYF. The DNA of the CDR3 is TGTGCCAGCAGCTTAGACCGCAGGGAGACCCAGTACTTC.

The chain recombines TRBV4-1 with TRBJ1-5, with 10 bases matching TRBD1. CDR1 is MGHRA, CDR2 YSYEKL, per germline. The CDR3 is made up of 18 amino acids. The V gene end was trimmed by 4 bases and the J gene end by 1 base; junction bases not matched to a gene: 10. CDR3 DNA sequence: TGCGCCAGCAGCCCTCAGGGGACAGGGGTACAAAGCAATCAGCCCCAGCATTTT. Translated, it gives CASSPQGTGVQSNQPQHF.

This chain joins TRBV28 and TRBJ1-1; D might be TRBD1 (6 bases). Germline V lookup: CDR1 MDHEN, CDR2 SYDVKM. CDR3 size: 16 residues. Trimming removed 5 bases from V and 1 base from J, with 17 bases in between. The CDR3 nucleotides are TGTGCCAGCAGTCCACCCAGGGGTCTTTGGAACACTGAAGCTTTCTTT. Translating it yields CASSPPRGLWNTEAFF.

The chain carries TRBV2 and TRBJ1-1; D may be TRBD1 (5 bases). Deletions cut 2 bases from V and 3 bases from J, with 7 bases between. This CDR3 is built from 13 residues. Germline V gene sequence: CDR1 SNHLY, CDR2 FYNNEI. Written as DNA, the CDR3 is TGTGCCAGCAGTGAACAGGGTGACACTGAAGCTTTCTTT. Translating gives CASSEQGDTEAFF.

This chain links TRBV3-1 (or the pseudogene TRBV3-2) with TRBJ2-7, with 10 positions matching TRBD2. This CDR3 spans 16 amino acids. CDR1 LGHDT and CDR2 YNNKEL come from the germline V gene (reference sequence). Trimming took 1 base from V and 2 from J; bases not matched to a gene: 5. The CDR3 loop is CASSQGASGGAYEQYF. CDR3 nucleotides: TGTGCCAGCAGCCAAGGGGCTAGCGGGGGTGCCTACGAGCAGTACTTC.

V and J are TRBV5-4 and TRBJ2-1; TRBD1 agrees at 9 bases. V dropped 6 bases and J dropped 7; count of bases not matched to a gene: 5. CDR3 length: 13 amino acids. The germline V gene encodes CDR1 SGHNT and CDR2 YYREEE (reference sequence). The CDR3 spells CASKGQGLNEQFF. CDR3 coding DNA: TGTGCCAGCAAGGGACAGGGCCTAAATGAGCAGTTCTTC.

CDR3 residues: CASSDKRDYGYTF. The DNA of the CDR3 is TGTGCCAGCAGTGATAAGCGGGACTATGGCTACACCTTC. V gene TRBV25-1 combines with J gene TRBJ1-2, with D unresolved. The germline V gene has CDR1 MGHDK and CDR2 SYGVNS. Trimming removed 3 bases at V and 3 bases at J, with 8 bases between. The CDR3 is 13 amino acids.

This sequence joins TRBV11-3 and TRBJ2-1, with TRBD1 as a possible D gene (8 bases). The CDR3 has 13 residues. Germline loops: CDR1 SGHNT, CDR2 YENEEA. V lost 5 bases and J 12 bases, leaving 17 bases between the germline ends. The CDR3 region has the DNA TGTGCCAGCAGCCCAAACAGGGGGGGGTGGCAGTTCTTC. The encoded protein is CASSPNRGGWQFF.

The chain combines TRBV6-5 with TRBJ2-2, with a tentative D call TRBD2 (5 bases). V lost 4 bases to trimming and J lost 1 base, with 10 bases between them. This CDR3 is 15 amino acids long. Germline V gene sequence: CDR1 MNHEY, CDR2 SVGAGI. The DNA of the CDR3 is TGTGCCAGCAGTTCCGGGAAAGGGAACACCGGGGAGCTGTTTTTT. Its translation: CASSSGKGNTGELFF.

The chain carries TRBV24-1 and TRBJ2-7; possible D gene TRBD1, 5 bases. The germline V and J ends were trimmed by 3 bases and 6 bases, with 11 bases remaining between them. This CDR3 has 13 residues. In germline, CDR1 is KGHDR, CDR2 SFDVKD. The CDR3 nucleotides read TGTGCCACCAGTGATGCTAGGACAACCGAGCAGTACTTC. It specifies CATSDARTTEQYF.

Worth noting for this clone: The same CDR3 can be traced to other DNA sequences in this sample. The chain employs TRBV3-1 (or the pseudogene TRBV3-2) and TRBJ2-1; 12 bases are a match to TRBD2. There are 17 residues in the CDR3. The V gene end was trimmed by 6 bases and the J gene end by 4 bases; junction bases not matched to a gene: 10. CDR1 and CDR2 from the germline V gene are LGHDT and YNNKEL (reference sequence). CDR3 amino acids: CASSHGLAGNTYNEQFF. CDR3 sequence (DNA): TGTGCCAGCAGTCACGGACTAGCGGGGAACACGTACAATGAGCAGTTCTTC.

This clone was counted between two and nine times. The chain joins TRBV10-3 to TRBJ1-2, with D unclear. Germline V lookup: CDR1 ENHRY, CDR2 SYGVKD. Trimming left V 4 bases short and J 4 bases short, with 13 bases between. This CDR3 has 14 residues. CDR3 DNA sequence: TGTGCCATCAGTGCCCTAACTGAGGGCTATGGCTACACCTTC. This encodes CAISALTEGYGYTF.

CDR3 residues: CASSLATGGTGELFF. DNA for the CDR3: TGCGCCAGCAGCTTGGCCACGGGCGGGACCGGGGAGCTGTTTTTT. The J gene is TRBJ2-2, the V gene TRBV5-1; TRBD2 is a possible D gene (5 bases). The CDR3 has 15 residues. Germline CDR1 reads SGHRS; CDR2 reads YFSETQ. With 0 bases removed from V and 5 bases from J, the gap between germline ends came to 11 bases.

The J gene is TRBJ2-7, the V gene TRBV27; 10 nucleotides agree with TRBD2. CDR1 is MNHEY and CDR2 is SMNVEV in the germline V gene (reference sequence). The CDR3 is 13 residues long. The V and J ends lost 8 bases and 5 bases, in that order; junction bases with no gene match: 6. The CDR3 region is CASQLAGSNEQYF. CDR3 DNA: TGTGCCAGCCAACTAGCGGGATCTAACGAGCAGTACTTC.

In this sample, this clone turned up a few times. The chain has TRBV19 and TRBJ1-5; 8 bases line up with TRBD1. CDR1 and CDR2 from the germline V gene are LNHDA and SQIVND (reference sequence). CDR3 length: 17 amino acids. V shed 4 bases, J shed 0 bases, and the junction held 8 bases outside the gene matches. The CDR3 DNA follows: TGTGCCAGTAGTAGGGGGACAGGCGCTTATAGCAATCAGCCCCAGCATTTT. Protein: CASSRGTGAYSNQPQHF.

This clone was seen only a few times. This chain uses TRBV5-1 with TRBJ2-7; 9 nucleotides line up with TRBD1. V lost 1 base to trimming and J lost 5 bases; unmatched junction nucleotides: 4. This CDR3 is built from 14 residues. Germline V gene sequence: CDR1 SGHRS, CDR2 YFSETQ. The CDR3 coding sequence is TGCGCCAGCAGCTTGATGGGACAGGGAGACGAGCAGTACTTC. Encoded protein: CASSLMGQGDEQYF.

The chain combines TRBV5-1 with TRBJ1-4, with 8 nucleotides matching TRBD1. Germline-derived CDR1 and CDR2 are SGHRS and YFSETQ. V trimming: 4 bases; J trimming: 7 bases; junction bases outside the gene matches: 12. CDR3 size: 16 residues. The CDR3 DNA follows: TGCGCCAGCAGCGAAGGACAGGGTGAAAGGAGTGAAAAACTGTTTTTT. Its translation is CASSEGQGERSEKLFF.

The genes are TRBV19 and TRBJ2-5; 14 bases align to TRBD2. Germline assignment: CDR1 LNHDA and CDR2 SQIVND (reference sequence). This CDR3 is built from 19 residues. Unmatched junction bases numbered 12, after V lost 4 bases and J lost 2 bases. The CDR3 reads CASSKSGTSGGATQETQYF. CDR3 nucleotide sequence: TGTGCCAGTAGTAAATCCGGGACTAGCGGGGGTGCAACTCAAGAGACCCAGTACTTC.

J is TRBJ1-2 and V is TRBV19, with 8 positions matching TRBD1. Germline values: CDR1 LNHDA, CDR2 SQIVND (reference sequence). The CDR3 spans 13 residues. V was pared by 6 bases and J by 8 bases, with 8 bases of the junction left unmatched. CDR3 in amino acids: CASSTPGGRGYTF. In DNA, the CDR3 is TGTGCCAGTAGCACACCAGGGGGCAGGGGCTACACCTTC.

In this sample, this clone turned up once. The rearrangement joins TRBV7-8 to TRBJ1-4; D perhaps matches TRBD1 (6 bases). The V end lost 6 bases, the J end lost 3 bases, and 14 bases lay between the germline ends. The length of the CDR3 is 15 residues. Germline V gene data show CDR1 as SGHVS and CDR2 as FQNEAQ. For the CDR3, the DNA is TGTGCCAGCAGTAATTACAGGGACGCTAATGAAAAACTGTTTTTT. This encodes CASSNYRDANEKLFF.

The V gene is TRBV5-5, the J gene TRBJ2-5; weak D call: TRBD1 (5 bases). The V end lost 6 bases, the J end lost 3 bases, and 9 bases lay between the germline ends. Germline CDR1 and CDR2: SGHKS and YYEKEE (reference sequence). The CDR3 is 12 amino acids. DNA for the CDR3: TGTGCCAGCATTTTAGGGGAAGAGACCCAGTACTTC. It encodes CASILGEETQYF.

This clone was seen only a few times. The rearrangement uses TRBV28 and TRBJ2-1; 9 positions agree with TRBD1. CDR1 and CDR2 from the germline V gene are MDHEN and SYDVKM. Trimming at V came to 5 bases and at J to 9 bases, leaving 20 bases not matched to a gene. The CDR3 runs to 18 residues. CDR3 sequence: CASSTSKSMGQGVGEQFF. The CDR3 DNA reads TGTGCCAGCAGTACCAGCAAATCTATGGGACAGGGTGTCGGTGAGCAGTTCTTC.

This chain connects TRBV19 to TRBJ2-3; 7 nucleotides align to TRBD2. The germline gives CDR1 LNHDA, CDR2 SQIVND (reference sequence). There are 16 residues in the CDR3. V shed 3 bases and J 2 bases; nucleotides not matched to a gene: 8. Here the CDR3 DNA reads TGTGCCAGTAGTATGCTCTGGGCGGGGGACACAGATACGCAGTATTTT. It encodes CASSMLWAGDTDTQYF.

The rearrangement joins TRBV19 to TRBJ1-2, with a possible D match to TRBD1 (6 bases). The germline V and J ends were trimmed by 5 bases and 4 bases, with 14 bases remaining between them. Germline-derived CDR1 and CDR2 are LNHDA and SQIVND (reference sequence). The CDR3 runs to 14 residues. For the CDR3, the DNA is TGTGCCAGTAGTCCAATCAGGGGAACCTATGGCTACACCTTC. Translation: CASSPIRGTYGYTF.

This chain connects TRBV6-2 or TRBV6-3 to TRBJ2-3; possibly TRBD1 for D (6 bases). V lost 2 bases, J lost 3 bases, and 9 bases lay in between. Germline assignment: CDR1 MNHEY and CDR2 SVGEGT. The CDR3 consists of 14 residues. The CDR3 DNA reads as TGTGCCAGCAGTTACGGGCAGGGGACAGATACGCAGTATTTT. Translation: CASSYGQGTDTQYF.

The chain recombines TRBV19 with TRBJ1-5; tentatively, D is TRBD1 (6 bases). Germline lookup yields CDR1 LNHDA and CDR2 SQIVND (reference sequence). Trimming removed 9 bases from V and 2 bases from J, with 14 bases in between. There are 14 residues in the CDR3. The CDR3 region is CASQTGYGNQPQHF. Here the CDR3 DNA reads TGTGCCAGCCAAACAGGGTACGGCAATCAGCCCCAGCATTTT.

The rearrangement links TRBV9 to TRBJ1-6; 7 bases are a match to TRBD1. Germline CDR1 is SGDLS and CDR2 is YYNGEE. The CDR3 is 14 residues long. Trimming took 0 bases from V and 8 from J; bases not matched to a gene: 2. Here the CDR3 DNA reads TGTGCCAGCAGCGTAGGGCAGGGGGATTCACCCCTCCACTTT. It yields the protein CASSVGQGDSPLHF.

This chain uses TRBV7-2 with TRBJ2-4; D is perhaps TRBD2 (6 bases). Trimming removed 5 bases from V and 9 bases from J, with 11 bases in between. From germline, CDR1 is SGHTA and CDR2 FQGNSA. The CDR3 length is 12 residues. As DNA, the CDR3 is TGTGCCAGCAGCCTTCCGACTAGCATTCAGTACTTC. This codes for CASSLPTSIQYF.

V usage is TRBV5-6 and J usage is TRBJ2-7; D might be TRBD1 (6 bases). This CDR3 spans 14 amino acids. Trimming pared 0 bases from V and 4 bases from J, leaving 11 bases between. CDR1 is SGHDT, CDR2 YYEEEE, per germline. CDR3 nucleotides: TGTGCCAGCAGCTTGGTCGGCCAGGGGTACGAGCAGTACTTC. Protein sequence: CASSLVGQGYEQYF.

The V gene is TRBV29-1, the J gene TRBJ2-7; TRBD1 matches at 9 bases. The V gene's germline CDR1 is SQVTM and CDR2 ANQGSEA. V shed 3 bases, J shed 4 bases, and the junction held 7 bases outside the gene matches. CDR3 length equals 14 residues. The CDR3 DNA reads as TGCAGCGTTGAGGCCGGGACAGGGAGGTACGAGCAGTACTTC. Translation gives CSVEAGTGRYEQYF.

V is TRBV11-2 and J is TRBJ2-1, with 9 positions matching TRBD2. The CDR3 covers 16 residues. Germline assignment: CDR1 SGHAT and CDR2 FQNNGV. The trim removed 1 base at V and 5 bases at J, leaving 6 bases unmatched. CDR3 amino acids: CASSLAGLAPNNEQFF. The CDR3 DNA follows: TGTGCCAGCAGCTTAGCCGGACTAGCGCCAAACAATGAGCAGTTCTTC.

The chain combines TRBV19 with TRBJ1-1; 7 bases map to TRBD1. Germline trimming cut 4 bases from V and 4 bases from J; bases unmatched to any gene: 9. The CDR3 runs 15 residues. Germline CDR1 reads LNHDA; CDR2 reads SQIVND (reference sequence). CDR3 residues: CASSTHRGISTEAFF. CDR3 nucleotide sequence: TGTGCCAGTAGTACTCACAGGGGTATCAGCACTGAAGCTTTCTTT.